Below, 14 T cell receptor beta chains from the same sample are listed, as sequenced in a study of identical twins. MiXCR, run by TCRdb on the 5' RACE reads, gives a single entry per CDR3 protein. The sample lists nearly 650,000 distinct CDR3 sequences; roughly 7.1% were seen once. These same records also appear under a second study, on yellow fever vaccine responses in identical twins.

The specimen was PBMCs. The receptors shown here come from a woman aged 18-29 years in good health.

There are many counts of this clonotype. The chain employs TRBV15 and TRBJ2-2; no reliable D call. V lost 0 bases and J lost 6, with 5 bases in between. The germline V gene encodes CDR1 LNHNV and CDR2 YYDKDF (reference sequence). The CDR3 has 13 amino acids. The CDR3 spells CATSRDAAGELFF. The CDR3 coding sequence is TGTGCCACCAGCAGAGATGCGGCCGGGGAGCTGTTTTTT. The variable domain in full, with the rest retrieved from reference TRBV15 and TRBJ2-2, is DAMVIQNPRYQVTQFGKPVTLSCSQTLNHNVMYWYQQKSSQAPKLLFHYYDKDFNNEADTPDNFQSRRPNTSFCFLDIRSPGLGDTAMYLCATSRDAAGELFFGEGSRLTVL.

This clonotype occurred a few times. The rearrangement joins TRBV3-1 to TRBJ2-3, with 9 bases matching TRBD2. This CDR3 region has 17 residues. The germline V gene encodes CDR1 LGHDT and CDR2 YNNKEL (reference sequence). Unmatched junction bases numbered 10, after V lost 2 bases and J lost 4 bases. The CDR3 region is CASSQHVRGGTPDTQYF. In nucleotides, the CDR3 is TGTGCCAGCAGCCAACACGTGCGGGGGGGTACGCCAGATACGCAGTATTTT.

A few counts support this clonotype. This chain joins TRBV5-1 and TRBJ2-3; 7 bases fit TRBD1. This CDR3 is built from 13 residues. Germline CDR1 and CDR2: SGHRS and YFSETQ. V lost 8 bases, J lost 3 bases, and 6 bases stayed unmatched. CDR3 amino acids: CASTAGGTDTQYF. In nucleotides, the CDR3 is TGCGCCAGTACGGCAGGGGGAACAGATACGCAGTATTTT.

V and J are TRBV6-5 and TRBJ2-5, with 7 bases aligning to TRBD2. With V trimmed by 2 bases and J by 5 bases, 5 bases remained unmatched. Germline V lookup: CDR1 MNHEY, CDR2 SVGAGI. This CDR3 spans 14 amino acids. The CDR3 is CASSYGLAVETQYF. Here the CDR3 DNA reads TGTGCCAGCAGTTACGGGCTAGCGGTTGAGACCCAGTACTTC.

The table lists this clonotype with many counts. This chain uses TRBV3-1 with TRBJ2-7; the D gene is possibly TRBD2 (6 bases). From germline, CDR1 is LGHDT and CDR2 YNNKEL (reference sequence). The V end was cut by 1 base, the J end by 3 bases, with 13 bases between. The CDR3 runs 15 residues. The chain's CDR3 is CASSQAPGAFYEQYF. The DNA of the CDR3 is TGTGCCAGCAGCCAAGCCCCGGGAGCCTTCTACGAGCAGTACTTC.

This clonotype showed up just a few times. The V call is TRBV3-1, the J call TRBJ2-1, with D unresolved. The CDR3 is made up of 14 amino acids. The V end was cut by 4 bases, the J end by 9 bases, with 16 bases between. Germline V gives CDR1 LGHDT, CDR2 YNNKEL (reference sequence). Here the CDR3 DNA reads TGTGCCAGCAGCCCAGCGACCACAGCTATTGAGCAGTTCTTC. Translating gives CASSPATTAIEQFF.

The genes are TRBV12-3 or TRBV12-4 and TRBJ2-1; a possible D gene is TRBD1 (6 bases). Trimming left V 6 bases short and J 3 bases short, with 12 bases between. The CDR3 consists of 14 residues. Written as DNA, the CDR3 is TGTGCCAGCAGCGAAACAGGGAACTACAATGAGCAGTTCTTC. This codes for CASSETGNYNEQFF.

This clonotype has just a few counts. CDR3 in DNA: TGTGCCAGCAGCCAAGGGGGACTAGCGGGGGCCGGGAACACCGGGGAGCTGTTTTTT. Encoded protein: CASSQGGLAGAGNTGELFF. This rearrangement joins TRBV3-1 to TRBJ2-2; 14 nucleotides agree with TRBD2. The CDR3 length is 19 residues. V trimming: 1 base; J trimming: 1 base; junction bases outside the gene matches: 5. The germline CDR1 and CDR2 sequences are LGHDT and YNNKEL (reference sequence).

This clonotype was seen ten or more times. The V gene is TRBV28, the J gene TRBJ1-5; D is unclear. Germline CDR1 is MDHEN and CDR2 is SYDVKM. The V and J ends lost 6 bases and 7 bases respectively, with 25 bases between them. The CDR3 covers 17 residues. The CDR3 nucleotides read TGTGCCAGCAGCTCGGAGCGGACTATGTCTCCGGTCCAGCCCCAGCATTTT. Protein sequence: CASSSERTMSPVQPQHF.

The table lists this clonotype with many counts. The chain uses TRBV5-1 and TRBJ2-3; 7 bases line up with TRBD1. From germline, CDR1 is SGHRS and CDR2 YFSETQ. Trimming at V came to 1 base and at J to 2 bases, leaving 1 base not matched to a gene. The CDR3 has 14 amino acids. CDR3 loop: CASSLTGATDTQYF. Written as DNA, the CDR3 is TGCGCCAGCAGCTTGACAGGGGCCACAGATACGCAGTATTTT. Full variable domain (missing parts from reference TRBV5-1 and TRBJ2-3): KAGVTQTPRYLIKTRGQQVTLSCSPISGHRSVSWYQQTPGQGLQFLFEYFSETQRNKGNFPGRFSGRQFSNSRSEMNVSTLELGDSALYLCASSLTGATDTQYFGPGTRLTVL.

This clonotype appeared many times. CDR3 in amino acids: CASSPKWAKNEQFF. The DNA of the CDR3 is TGTGCCAGCAGTCCGAAGTGGGCGAAGAATGAGCAGTTCTTC. The V call is TRBV12-3 or TRBV12-4, the J call TRBJ2-1, with D uncertain. Trimming took off 5 bases at V and 7 bases at J, with 15 bases between the two ends. This CDR3 has 14 amino acids.

This rearrangement joins TRBV7-8 to TRBJ2-7; D is undetermined. The CDR3 sequence is 13 residues long. V lost 0 bases and J 3 bases, leaving 6 bases between the germline ends. From germline, CDR1 is SGHVS and CDR2 FQNEAQ. This CDR3 is CASSLAQVYEQYV. The CDR3 nucleotides read TGTGCCAGCAGCTTAGCGCAGGTCTACGAGCAGTACGTC.

Points on this clonotype: A single base separates this from a much larger clone, so it may be a read error. This sequence joins TRBV7-2 and TRBJ1-2, with TRBD1 identical over 8 bases. The CDR3 is made up of 15 amino acids. Losses at the gene ends were 5 bases for V and 2 bases for J; bases not matched to a gene: 7. CDR1 and CDR2 (germline): SGHTA, FQGNSA. CDR3 loop: CASSPRQGWNYGYTF. The CDR3 DNA is TGTGCCAGCAGCCCGCGACAGGGGTGGAACTATGGCTACACCTTC. Combining the CDR3 with reference TRBV7-2 and TRBJ1-2 gives the whole variable domain GAGVSQSPSNKVTEKGKDVELRCDPISGHTALYWYRQSLGQGLEFLIYFQGNSAPDKSGLPSDRFSAERTGGSVSTLTIQRTQQEDSAVYLCASSPRQGWNYGYTFGSGTRLTVV.

This chain uses TRBV2 with TRBJ2-1; 7 bases are shared with TRBD2. The CDR3 is 18 amino acids. Germline lookup yields CDR1 SNHLY and CDR2 FYNNEI. After removal of 4 bases from V and 0 bases from J, the junction contained 12 bases not matched to a gene. The CDR3 region has the DNA TGTGCCAGCAGTGCGCCCAGCGGGGCCACTAGCTCCTACAATGAGCAGTTCTTC. It specifies CASSAPSGATSSYNEQFF.